This T cell receptor beta chain was captured in a study of CD8 T cells in ankylosing spondylitis. This clonotype was counted only a few times. No antigen is known for it. Whole-study results and caveats: Seemingly characteristic of ankylosing spondylitis blood was a TCR beta motif consisting of several highly homologous variants. Some of these motif variants have turned up before, in reports on reactive arthritis synovial fluid and blood.

V was trimmed by 4 bases and J by 0 bases, leaving 6 bases between them. The CDR3 length is 13 residues. Germline V gene lookup returns CDR1 SEHNR and CDR2 FQNEAQ (reference sequence). Using quantitative 5'-RACE with molecular barcodes, the authors made TCR beta libraries. In TCRdb, the 5' RACE reads were re-called with MiXCR into one record per CDR3 protein. This sample has hundreds of thousands of distinct CDR3 sequences, with about 24% found just once. V usage is TRBV7-9 and J usage is TRBJ1-1; D uncertain. The sequence came from a male donor with ankylosing spondylitis. The sequenced sample was blood, either unsorted or a sorted T cell fraction (not recorded which). As DNA, the CDR3 is TGTGCCAGCAGCTCTAAAATGAACACTGAAGCTTTCTTT. It yields the protein CASSSKMNTEAFF. Complete variable domain (other parts from reference TRBV7-9 and TRBJ1-1): DTGVSQNPRHKITKRGQNVTFRCDPISEHNRLYWYRQTLGQGPEFLTYFQNEAQLEKSRLLSDRFSAERPKGSFSTLEIQRTEQGDSAMYLCASSSKMNTEAFFGQGTRLTVV.